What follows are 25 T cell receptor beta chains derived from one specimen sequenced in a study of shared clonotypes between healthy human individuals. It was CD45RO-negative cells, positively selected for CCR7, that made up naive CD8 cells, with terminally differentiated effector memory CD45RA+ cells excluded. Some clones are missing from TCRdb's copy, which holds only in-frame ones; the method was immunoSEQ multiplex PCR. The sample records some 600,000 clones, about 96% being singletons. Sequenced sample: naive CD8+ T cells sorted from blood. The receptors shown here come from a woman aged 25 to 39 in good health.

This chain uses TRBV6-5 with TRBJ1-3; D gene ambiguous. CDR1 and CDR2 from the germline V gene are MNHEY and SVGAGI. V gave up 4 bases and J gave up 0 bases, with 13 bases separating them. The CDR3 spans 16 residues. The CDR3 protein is CASSSEGLNSGNTIYF. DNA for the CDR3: TGTGCCAGCAGTTCGGAGGGCCTAAACTCTGGAAACACCATATATTTT.

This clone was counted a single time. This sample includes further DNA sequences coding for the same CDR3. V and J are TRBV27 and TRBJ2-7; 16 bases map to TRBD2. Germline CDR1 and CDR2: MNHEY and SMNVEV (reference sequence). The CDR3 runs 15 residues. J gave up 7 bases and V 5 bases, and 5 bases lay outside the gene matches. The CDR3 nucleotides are TGTGCCAGCAGTCCCGGGACTAGCGGGAGGGCGGAGCAGTACTTC. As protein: CASSPGTSGRAEQYF.

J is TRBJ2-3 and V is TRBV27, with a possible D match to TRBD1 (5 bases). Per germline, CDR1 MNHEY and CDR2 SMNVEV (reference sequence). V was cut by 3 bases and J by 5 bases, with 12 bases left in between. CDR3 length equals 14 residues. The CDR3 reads CASSFGQWKDTQYF. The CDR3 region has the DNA TGTGCCAGCAGTTTCGGACAATGGAAAGATACGCAGTATTTT.

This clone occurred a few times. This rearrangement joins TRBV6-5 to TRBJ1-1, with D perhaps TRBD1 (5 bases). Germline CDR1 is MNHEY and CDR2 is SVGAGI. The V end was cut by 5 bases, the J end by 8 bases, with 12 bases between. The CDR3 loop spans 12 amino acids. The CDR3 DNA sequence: TGTGCCAGCAGTACGACGACAGCAGAAGCTTTCTTT. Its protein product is CASSTTTAEAFF.

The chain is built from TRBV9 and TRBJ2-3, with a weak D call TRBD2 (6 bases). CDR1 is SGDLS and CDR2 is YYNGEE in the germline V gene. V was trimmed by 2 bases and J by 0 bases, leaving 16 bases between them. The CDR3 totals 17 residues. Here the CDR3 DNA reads TGTGCCAGCAGCGTCCCCCAAGCTAGCGCCAGCACAGATACGCAGTATTTT. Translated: CASSVPQASASTDTQYF.

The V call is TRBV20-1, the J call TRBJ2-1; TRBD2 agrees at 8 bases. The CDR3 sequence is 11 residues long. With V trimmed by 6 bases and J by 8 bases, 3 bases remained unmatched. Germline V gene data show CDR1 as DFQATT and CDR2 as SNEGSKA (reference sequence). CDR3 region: CSAGTSYEQFF. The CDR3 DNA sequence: TGCAGTGCAGGGACTAGTTATGAGCAGTTCTTC.

The CDR3 sequence: CASKKSRALTNEKLFF. In DNA form, the CDR3 reads TGTGCCAGCAAAAAAAGTAGGGCGCTAACTAATGAAAAACTGTTTTTT. The rearrangement joins TRBV28 to TRBJ1-4; D unresolved. CDR3 length: 16 residues. Per germline, CDR1 MDHEN and CDR2 SYDVKM. The germline V and J ends were trimmed by 7 bases and 1 base, with 16 bases remaining between them.

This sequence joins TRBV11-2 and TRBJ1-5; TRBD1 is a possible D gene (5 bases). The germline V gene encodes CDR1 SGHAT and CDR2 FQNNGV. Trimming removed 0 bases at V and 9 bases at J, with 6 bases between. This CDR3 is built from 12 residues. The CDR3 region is CASSLEGRPQHF. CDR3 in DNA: TGTGCCAGCAGCTTAGAGGGGCGGCCCCAGCATTTT.

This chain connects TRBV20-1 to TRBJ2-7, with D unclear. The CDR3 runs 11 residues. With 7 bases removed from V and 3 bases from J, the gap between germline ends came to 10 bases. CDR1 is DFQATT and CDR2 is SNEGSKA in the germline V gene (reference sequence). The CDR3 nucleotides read TGCAGTGTTAACGACGGCTACGAGCAGTACTTC. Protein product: CSVNDGYEQYF.

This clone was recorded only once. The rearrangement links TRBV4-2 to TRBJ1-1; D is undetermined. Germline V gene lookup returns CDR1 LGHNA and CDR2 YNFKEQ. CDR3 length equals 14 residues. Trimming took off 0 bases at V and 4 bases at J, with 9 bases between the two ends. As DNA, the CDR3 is TGTGCCAGCAGCCAAGATTGGGCAGTCACTGAAGCTTTCTTT. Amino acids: CASSQDWAVTEAFF.

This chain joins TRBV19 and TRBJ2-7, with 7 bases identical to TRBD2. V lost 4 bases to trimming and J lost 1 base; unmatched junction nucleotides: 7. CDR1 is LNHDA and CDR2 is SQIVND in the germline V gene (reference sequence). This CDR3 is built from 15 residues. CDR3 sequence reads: CASSNRGSGSYEQYF. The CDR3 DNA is TGTGCCAGTAGTAACCGCGGGAGCGGGTCCTACGAGCAGTACTTC.

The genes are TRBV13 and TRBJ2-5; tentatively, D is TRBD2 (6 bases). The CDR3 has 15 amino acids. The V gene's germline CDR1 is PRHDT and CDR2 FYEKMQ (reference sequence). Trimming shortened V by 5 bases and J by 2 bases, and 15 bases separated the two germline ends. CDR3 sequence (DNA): TGTGCCAGCAGCATCCGGGACGGACTACAAGAGACCCAGTACTTC. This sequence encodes CASSIRDGLQETQYF. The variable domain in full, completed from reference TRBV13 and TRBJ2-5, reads AAGVIQSPRHLIKEKRETATLKCYPIPRHDTVYWYQQGPGQDPQFLISFYEKMQSDKGSIPDRFSAQQFSDYHSELNMSSLELGDSALYFCASSIRDGLQETQYFGPGTRLLVL.

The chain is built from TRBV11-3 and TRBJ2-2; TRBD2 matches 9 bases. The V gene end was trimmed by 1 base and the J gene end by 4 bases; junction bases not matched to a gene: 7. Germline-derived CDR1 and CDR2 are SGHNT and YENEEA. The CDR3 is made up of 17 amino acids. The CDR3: CASSLARGRGLTGELFF. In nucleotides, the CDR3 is TGTGCCAGCAGCTTAGCTCGCGGGAGGGGGCTCACCGGGGAGCTGTTTTTT.

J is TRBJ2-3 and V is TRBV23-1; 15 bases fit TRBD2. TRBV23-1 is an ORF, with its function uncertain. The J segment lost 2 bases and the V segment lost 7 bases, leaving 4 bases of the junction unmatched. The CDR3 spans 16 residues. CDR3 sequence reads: CASIGTSGRSTDTQYF. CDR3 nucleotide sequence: TGCGCCAGCATCGGGACTAGCGGGAGGTCCACAGATACGCAGTATTTT.

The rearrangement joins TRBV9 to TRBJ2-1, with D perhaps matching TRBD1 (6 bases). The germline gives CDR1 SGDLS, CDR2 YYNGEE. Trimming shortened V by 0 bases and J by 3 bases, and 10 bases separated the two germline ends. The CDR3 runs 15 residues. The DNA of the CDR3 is TGTGCCAGCAGCGTAGGGGGGCCGGTCTACAATGAGCAGTTCTTC. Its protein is CASSVGGPVYNEQFF.

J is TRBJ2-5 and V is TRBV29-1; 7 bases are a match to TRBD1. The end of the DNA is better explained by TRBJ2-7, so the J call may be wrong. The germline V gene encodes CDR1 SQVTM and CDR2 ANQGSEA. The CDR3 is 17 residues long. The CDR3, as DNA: TGCAGCGTTGAAGACCAGTCACTCGACAGGGTTACCTACGAGCAGTACTTC. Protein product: CSVEDQSLDRVTYEQYF.

The CDR3 loop reads CASSSVSGRNEQFF. The CDR3 region has the DNA TGTGCCAGCAGTTCGGTGAGCGGGAGGAATGAGCAGTTCTTC. V gene TRBV7-9 combines with J gene TRBJ2-1, with 9 bases that match TRBD2. Germline values: CDR1 SEHNR, CDR2 FQNEAQ (reference sequence). The V gene end was trimmed by 6 bases and the J gene end by 7 bases; junction bases not matched to a gene: 7. CDR3 size: 14 residues.

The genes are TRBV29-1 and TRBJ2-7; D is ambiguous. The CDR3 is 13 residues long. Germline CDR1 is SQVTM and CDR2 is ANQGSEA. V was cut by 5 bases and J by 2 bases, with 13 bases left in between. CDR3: CSVQGRSTYEQYF. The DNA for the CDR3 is TGCAGCGTTCAAGGACGGTCCACCTACGAGCAGTACTTC.

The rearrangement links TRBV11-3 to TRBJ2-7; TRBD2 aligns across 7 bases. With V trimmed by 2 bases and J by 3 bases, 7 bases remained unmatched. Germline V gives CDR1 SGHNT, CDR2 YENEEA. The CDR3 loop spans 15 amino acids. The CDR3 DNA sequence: TGTGCCAGCAGCTTAAGCGGGAAGAAGCTCTACGAGCAGTACTTC. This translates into CASSLSGKKLYEQYF.

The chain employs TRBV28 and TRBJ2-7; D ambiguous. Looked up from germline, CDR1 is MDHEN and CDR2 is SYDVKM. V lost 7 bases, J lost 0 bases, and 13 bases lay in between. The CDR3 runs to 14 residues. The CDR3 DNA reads TGTGCCAGCACTCGTCCGGACGGCTCCTACGAGCAGTACTTC. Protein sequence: CASTRPDGSYEQYF.

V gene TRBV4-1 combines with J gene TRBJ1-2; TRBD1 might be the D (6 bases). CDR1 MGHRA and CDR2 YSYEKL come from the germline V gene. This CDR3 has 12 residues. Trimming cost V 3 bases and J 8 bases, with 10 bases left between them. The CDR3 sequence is CASSHDRRGYTF. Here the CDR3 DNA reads TGCGCCAGCAGCCACGACAGGCGCGGCTACACCTTC.

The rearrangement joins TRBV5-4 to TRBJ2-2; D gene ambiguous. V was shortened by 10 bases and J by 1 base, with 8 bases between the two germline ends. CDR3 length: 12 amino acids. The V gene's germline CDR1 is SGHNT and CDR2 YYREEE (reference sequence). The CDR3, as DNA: TGTGCCGGAAAAATGAACACCGGGGAGCTGTTTTTT. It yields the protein CAGKMNTGELFF.

This CDR3 reads CASSYRGGTYEQYF. Here the CDR3 DNA reads TGCGCCAGCAGTTATCGGGGGGGCACGTACGAGCAGTACTTC. The rearrangement joins TRBV5-1 to TRBJ2-7, with 8 positions matching TRBD2. J was trimmed by 4 bases and V by 5 bases; bases with no gene match: 8. CDR3 size: 14 residues. Germline-derived CDR1 and CDR2 are SGHRS and YFSETQ.

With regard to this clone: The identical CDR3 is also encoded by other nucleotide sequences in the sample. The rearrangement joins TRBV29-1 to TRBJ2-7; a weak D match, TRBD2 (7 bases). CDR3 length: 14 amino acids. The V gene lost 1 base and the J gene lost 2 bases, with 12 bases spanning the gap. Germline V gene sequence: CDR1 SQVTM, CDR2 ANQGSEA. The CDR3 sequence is CSVEGTGGPYEQYF. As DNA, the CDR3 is TGCAGCGTTGAAGGGACGGGGGGCCCCTACGAGCAGTACTTC.

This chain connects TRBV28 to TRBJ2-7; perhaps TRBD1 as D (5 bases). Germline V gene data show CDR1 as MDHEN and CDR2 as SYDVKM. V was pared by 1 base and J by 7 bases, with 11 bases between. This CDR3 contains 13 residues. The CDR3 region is CASSLSGLLEQYF. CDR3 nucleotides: TGTGCCAGCAGTTTATCAGGGTTATTAGAGCAGTACTTC.